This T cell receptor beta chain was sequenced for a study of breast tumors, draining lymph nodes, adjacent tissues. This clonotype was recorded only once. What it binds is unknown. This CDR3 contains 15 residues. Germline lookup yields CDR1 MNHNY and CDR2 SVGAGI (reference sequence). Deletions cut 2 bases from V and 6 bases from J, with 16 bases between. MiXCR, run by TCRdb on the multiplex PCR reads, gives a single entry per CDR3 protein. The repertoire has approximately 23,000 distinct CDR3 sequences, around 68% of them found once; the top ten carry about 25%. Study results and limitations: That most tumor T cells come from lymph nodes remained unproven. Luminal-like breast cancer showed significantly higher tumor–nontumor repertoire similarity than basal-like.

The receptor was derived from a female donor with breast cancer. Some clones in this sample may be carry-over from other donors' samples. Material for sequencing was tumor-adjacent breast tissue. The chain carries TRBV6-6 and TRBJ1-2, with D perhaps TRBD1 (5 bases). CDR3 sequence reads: CASSYESEGVDGYTF. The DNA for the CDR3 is TGTGCCAGCAGTTACGAGTCAGAAGGGGTGGATGGCTACACCTTC.